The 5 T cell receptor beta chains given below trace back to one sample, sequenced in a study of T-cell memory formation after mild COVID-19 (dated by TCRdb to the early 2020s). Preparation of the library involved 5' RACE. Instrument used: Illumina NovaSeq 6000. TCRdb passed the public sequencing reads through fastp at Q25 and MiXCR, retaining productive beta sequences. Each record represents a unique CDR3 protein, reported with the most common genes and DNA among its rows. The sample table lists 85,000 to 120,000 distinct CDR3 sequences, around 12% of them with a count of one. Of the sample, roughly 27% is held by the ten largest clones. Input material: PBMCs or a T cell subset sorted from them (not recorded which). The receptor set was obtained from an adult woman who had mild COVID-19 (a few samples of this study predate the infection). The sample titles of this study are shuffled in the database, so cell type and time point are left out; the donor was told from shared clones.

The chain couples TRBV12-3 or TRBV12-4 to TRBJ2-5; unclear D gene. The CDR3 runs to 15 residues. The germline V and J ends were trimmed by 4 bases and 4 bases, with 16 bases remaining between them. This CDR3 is CASSSSESWSETQYF. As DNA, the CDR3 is TGTGCCAGCAGTTCCTCGGAGAGCTGGTCAGAGACCCAGTACTTC.

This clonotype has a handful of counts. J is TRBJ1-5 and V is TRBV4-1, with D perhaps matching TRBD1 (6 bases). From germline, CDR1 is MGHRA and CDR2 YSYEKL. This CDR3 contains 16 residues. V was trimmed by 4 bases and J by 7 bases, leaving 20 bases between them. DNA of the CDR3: TGCGCCAGCAGCCCACCGCCCCCAGGGGCTGACCAGCCCCAGCATTTT. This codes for CASSPPPPGADQPQHF.

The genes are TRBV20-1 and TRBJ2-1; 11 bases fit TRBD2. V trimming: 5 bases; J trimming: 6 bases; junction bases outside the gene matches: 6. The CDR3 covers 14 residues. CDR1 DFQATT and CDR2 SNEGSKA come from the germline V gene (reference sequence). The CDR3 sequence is CSAVSGRVGNEQFF. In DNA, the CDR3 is TGCAGTGCTGTTAGCGGGAGGGTGGGCAATGAGCAGTTCTTC.

The CDR3, as DNA: TGCAGCGTTGAACAGACAGGGGAGTACGAGCAGTACTTC. Translated: CSVEQTGEYEQYF. The chain recombines TRBV29-1 with TRBJ2-7; 8 bases are a match to TRBD1. The CDR3 length is 13 residues. Germline assignment: CDR1 SQVTM and CDR2 ANQGSEA. V gave up 2 bases and J gave up 4 bases; unmatched junction bases: 4.

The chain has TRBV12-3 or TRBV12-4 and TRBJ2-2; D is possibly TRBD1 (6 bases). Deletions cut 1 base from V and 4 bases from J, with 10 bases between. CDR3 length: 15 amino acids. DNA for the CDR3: TGTGCCAGCAGTTTAGGTCAGGGGAGCACCGGGGAGCTGTTTTTT. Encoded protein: CASSLGQGSTGELFF.